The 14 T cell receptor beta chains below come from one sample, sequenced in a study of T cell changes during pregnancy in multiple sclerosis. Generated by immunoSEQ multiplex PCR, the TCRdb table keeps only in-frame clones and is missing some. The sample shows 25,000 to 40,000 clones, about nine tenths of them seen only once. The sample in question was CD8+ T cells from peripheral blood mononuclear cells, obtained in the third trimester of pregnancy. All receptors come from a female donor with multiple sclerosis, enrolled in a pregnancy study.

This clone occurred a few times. The CDR3: CASTQGSGNTIYF. As DNA, the CDR3 is TGTGCCAGCACCCAGGGCTCTGGAAACACCATATATTTT. V usage is TRBV28 and J usage is TRBJ1-3; the D gene is possibly TRBD1 (5 bases). This CDR3 is built from 13 residues. The germline gives CDR1 MDHEN, CDR2 SYDVKM. V was shortened by 7 bases and J by 0 bases, with 7 bases between the two germline ends. Complete variable domain (other parts from reference TRBV28 and TRBJ1-3): DVKVTQSSRYLVKRTGEKVFLECVQDMDHENMFWYRQDPGLGLRLIYFSYDVKMKEKGDIPEGYSVSREKKERFSLILESASTNQTSMYLCASTQGSGNTIYFGEGSWLTVV.

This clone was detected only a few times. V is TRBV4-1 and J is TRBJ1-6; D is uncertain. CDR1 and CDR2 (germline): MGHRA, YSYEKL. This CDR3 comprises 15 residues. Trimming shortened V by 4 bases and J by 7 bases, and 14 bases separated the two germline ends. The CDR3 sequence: CASSRMFGGNSPLHF. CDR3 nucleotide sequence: TGCGCCAGCAGCCGAATGTTTGGCGGGAATTCACCCCTCCACTTT.

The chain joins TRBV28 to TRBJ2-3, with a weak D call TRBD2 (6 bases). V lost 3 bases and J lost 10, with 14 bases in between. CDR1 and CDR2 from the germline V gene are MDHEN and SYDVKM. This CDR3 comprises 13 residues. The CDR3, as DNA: TGTGCCAGCAGTTTCACTGGGACTTCTCCGCAGTATTTT. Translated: CASSFTGTSPQYF. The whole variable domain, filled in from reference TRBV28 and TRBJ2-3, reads DVKVTQSSRYLVKRTGEKVFLECVQDMDHENMFWYRQDPGLGLRLIYFSYDVKMKEKGDIPEGYSVSREKKERFSLILESASTNQTSMYLCASSFTGTSPQYFGPGTRLTVL.

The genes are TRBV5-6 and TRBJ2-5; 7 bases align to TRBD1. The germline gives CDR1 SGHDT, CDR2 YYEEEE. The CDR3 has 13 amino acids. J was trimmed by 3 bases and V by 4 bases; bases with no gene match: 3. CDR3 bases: TGTGCCAGCAGCGTTGACAGGGAAGAGACCCAGTACTTC. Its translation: CASSVDREETQYF.

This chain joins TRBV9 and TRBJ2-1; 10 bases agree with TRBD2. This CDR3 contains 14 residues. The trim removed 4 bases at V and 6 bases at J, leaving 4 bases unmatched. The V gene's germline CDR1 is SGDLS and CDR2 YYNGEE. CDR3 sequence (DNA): TGTGCCAGCAGCTCCGGACTAGCGGCCAATGAGCAGTTCTTC. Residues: CASSSGLAANEQFF. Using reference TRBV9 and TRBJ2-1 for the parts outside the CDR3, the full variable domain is DSGVTQTPKHLITATGQRVTLRCSPRSGDLSVYWYQQSLDQGLQFLIQYYNGEERAKGNILERFSAQQFPDLHSELNLSSLELGDSALYFCASSSGLAANEQFFGPGTRLTVL.

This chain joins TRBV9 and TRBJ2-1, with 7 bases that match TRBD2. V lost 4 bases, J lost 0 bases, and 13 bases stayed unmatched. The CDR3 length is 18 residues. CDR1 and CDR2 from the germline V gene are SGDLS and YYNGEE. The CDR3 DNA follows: TGTGCCAGCAGCTTCCGGGGGAGGGGCGGCAGCTCCTACAATGAGCAGTTCTTC. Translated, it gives CASSFRGRGGSSYNEQFF.

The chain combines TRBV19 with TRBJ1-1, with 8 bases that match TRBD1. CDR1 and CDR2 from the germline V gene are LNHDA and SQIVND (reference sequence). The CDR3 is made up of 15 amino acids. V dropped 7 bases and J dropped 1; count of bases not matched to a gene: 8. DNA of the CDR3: TGTGCCAGTACAGGGGGCGGACTACCGAACACTGAAGCTTTCTTT. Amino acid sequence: CASTGGGLPNTEAFF.

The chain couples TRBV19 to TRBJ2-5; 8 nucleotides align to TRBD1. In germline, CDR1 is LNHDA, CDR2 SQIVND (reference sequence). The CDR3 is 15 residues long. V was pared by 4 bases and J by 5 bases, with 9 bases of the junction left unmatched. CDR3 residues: CASSTRDRRRETQYF. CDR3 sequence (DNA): TGTGCCAGTAGTACCCGGGACAGGAGGCGGGAGACCCAGTACTTC.

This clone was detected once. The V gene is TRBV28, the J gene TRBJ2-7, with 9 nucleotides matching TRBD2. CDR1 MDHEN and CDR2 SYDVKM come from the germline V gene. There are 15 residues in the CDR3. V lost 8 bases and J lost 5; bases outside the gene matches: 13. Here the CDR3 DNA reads TGTGCCAGCGCTCGCCCCGGGACTAGCCCCCACGAGCAGTACTTC. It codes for CASARPGTSPHEQYF.

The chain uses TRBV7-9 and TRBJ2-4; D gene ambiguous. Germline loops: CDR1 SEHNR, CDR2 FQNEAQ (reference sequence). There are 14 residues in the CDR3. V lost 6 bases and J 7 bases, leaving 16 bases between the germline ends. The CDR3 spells CASSDRSDGNIQYF. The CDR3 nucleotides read TGTGCCAGCAGTGATCGGAGTGACGGGAACATTCAGTACTTC.

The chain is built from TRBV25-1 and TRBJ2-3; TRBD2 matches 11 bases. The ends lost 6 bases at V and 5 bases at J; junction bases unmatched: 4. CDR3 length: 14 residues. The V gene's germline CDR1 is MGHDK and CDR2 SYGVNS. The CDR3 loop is CASSEGLAGDTQYF. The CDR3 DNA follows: TGTGCCAGCAGCGAAGGACTAGCGGGAGATACGCAGTATTTT.

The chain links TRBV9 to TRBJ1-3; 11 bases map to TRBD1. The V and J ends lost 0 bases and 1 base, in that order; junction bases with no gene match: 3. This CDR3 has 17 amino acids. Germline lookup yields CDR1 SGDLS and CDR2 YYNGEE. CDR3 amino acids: CASSVAGQGASGNTIYF. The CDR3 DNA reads TGTGCCAGCAGCGTAGCCGGACAGGGGGCATCTGGAAACACCATATATTTT.

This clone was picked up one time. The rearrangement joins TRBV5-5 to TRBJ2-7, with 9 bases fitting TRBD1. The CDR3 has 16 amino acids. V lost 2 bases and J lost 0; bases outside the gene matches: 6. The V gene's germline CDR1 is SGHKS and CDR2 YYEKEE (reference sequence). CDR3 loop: CASSLREQGASYEQYF. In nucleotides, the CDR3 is TGTGCCAGCAGCTTACGGGAACAGGGGGCCTCCTACGAGCAGTACTTC.

The CDR3 loop reads CASSPTGGANYGYTF. The CDR3 coding sequence is TGTGCCAGCAGTCCGACAGGGGGTGCTAACTATGGCTACACCTTC. The chain links TRBV28 to TRBJ1-2; 9 bases agree with TRBD1. This CDR3 has 15 residues. Losses at the gene ends were 5 bases for V and 0 bases for J; bases not matched to a gene: 4. Looked up from germline, CDR1 is MDHEN and CDR2 is SYDVKM.